These T cell receptor beta chains were read from a single sample in a study of response to subunit inactivated influenza vaccine. In TCRdb, the RT-PCR reads were re-called with MiXCR into one record per CDR3 protein. The repertoire holds 540,000 or so distinct CDR3 sequences, with approximately 13% as singletons. Source: PBMCs from blood, taken about 40 days after vaccination. All receptors derive from a man aged 45-60 years who received an inactivated influenza vaccine. Each CDR3 is given with its conserved first and last residue. Fields, in order: D gene, clone size, J gene, V gene, CDR3 protein, CDR3 DNA. D genes are given only for firm matches. For some rows the clone size is stated as once, few or many, or as a class when expanded; others skip it.

d_gene: TRBD1
abundance: many
j_gene: TRBJ2-1
v_gene: TRBV24-1
CDR3aa: CATSDQKLSGGDEQFF
CDR3nt: TGTGCCACCAGTGACCAGAAACTCTCAGGGGGCGATGAGCAGTTCTTC

d_gene: NA
abundance: many
j_gene: TRBJ1-4
v_gene: TRBV20-1
CDR3aa: CSATGAATNEKLFF
CDR3nt: TGCAGTGCCACAGGCGCAGCGACTAATGAAAAACTGTTTTTT

d_gene: NA
abundance: NA
j_gene: TRBJ2-4
v_gene: TRBV12-3/TRBV12-4
CDR3aa: CASSPSAPNIQYF
CDR3nt: TGTGCCAGCAGCCCATCCGCGCCGAACATTCAGTACTTC

d_gene: TRBD2
abundance: NA
j_gene: TRBJ2-7
v_gene: TRBV7-2
CDR3aa: CASSPGLAPSYEQYF
CDR3nt: TGTGCCAGCAGTCCGGGACTAGCGCCCTCCTACGAGCAGTACTTC

d_gene: NA
abundance: NA
j_gene: TRBJ1-2
v_gene: TRBV15
CDR3aa: CATSQISGALRSYGYTF
CDR3nt: TGTGCCACCAGCCAGATCTCAGGGGCGCTTAGGTCCTATGGCTACACCTTC

d_gene: NA
abundance: NA
j_gene: TRBJ2-1
v_gene: TRBV7-2
CDR3aa: CASSLSRKEQFF
CDR3nt: TGTGCCAGCAGCTTATCCCGAAAGGAGCAGTTCTTC

d_gene: NA
abundance: NA
j_gene: TRBJ1-2
v_gene: TRBV4-1
CDR3aa: CASSQGRGLWGYTF
CDR3nt: TGCGCCAGCAGCCAAGGCAGGGGTTTATGGGGCTACACCTTC

d_gene: TRBD1
abundance: many
j_gene: TRBJ2-7
v_gene: TRBV20-1
CDR3aa: CSAPGQGPYEQYF
CDR3nt: TGCAGTGCTCCGGGACAGGGACCCTACGAGCAGTACTTC

d_gene: TRBD1
abundance: few
j_gene: TRBJ1-2
v_gene: TRBV30
CDR3aa: CAGGQGQYIYGYTF
CDR3nt: TGTGCCGGCGGACAGGGACAGTATATCTATGGCTACACCTTC

d_gene: NA
abundance: few
j_gene: TRBJ2-5
v_gene: TRBV11-2
CDR3aa: CASSHIQGLETQYF
CDR3nt: TGTGCCAGCAGCCATATACAGGGATTAGAGACCCAGTACTTC

d_gene: TRBD2
abundance: NA
j_gene: TRBJ2-3
v_gene: TRBV10-3
CDR3aa: CAISDQLAGGLVDTQYF
CDR3nt: TGTGCCATCAGTGATCAACTAGCGGGAGGGTTGGTAGATACGCAGTATTTT

d_gene: NA
abundance: NA
j_gene: TRBJ2-1
v_gene: TRBV4-3
CDR3aa: CASSQAWRGAGLYNEQFF
CDR3nt: TGCGCCAGCAGCCAAGCTTGGAGGGGGGCTGGGTTATACAATGAGCAGTTCTTC

d_gene: TRBD1
abundance: NA
j_gene: TRBJ1-5
v_gene: TRBV30
CDR3aa: CAWQPGQGVYQPQHF
CDR3nt: TGTGCCTGGCAACCCGGACAGGGGGTCTATCAGCCCCAGCATTTT

d_gene: NA
abundance: NA
j_gene: TRBJ2-1
v_gene: TRBV12-3/TRBV12-4
CDR3aa: CASSSGSYNEQLF
CDR3nt: TGTGCCAGCAGTTCTGGCTCCTACAATGAGCAGCTCTTC

d_gene: TRBD2
abundance: many
j_gene: TRBJ2-7
v_gene: TRBV7-2
CDR3aa: CASSFGLAAYEQYF
CDR3nt: TGTGCCAGCAGCTTTGGACTAGCGGCCTACGAGCAGTACTTC

d_gene: TRBD1
abundance: few
j_gene: TRBJ1-2
v_gene: TRBV28
CDR3aa: CASRETGTGFFFGYTF
CDR3nt: TGTGCCAGCAGAGAGACCGGGACAGGGTTCTTCTTTGGCTACACCTTC

d_gene: TRBD2
abundance: few
j_gene: TRBJ2-5
v_gene: TRBV12-3/TRBV12-4
CDR3aa: CASSEGTSSGETQYF
CDR3nt: TGTGCCAGCAGTGAAGGGACTAGCTCGGGAGAGACCCAGTACTTC

d_gene: NA
abundance: NA
j_gene: TRBJ2-7
v_gene: TRBV15
CDR3aa: CATSREGGPHDEQYF
CDR3nt: TGTGCCACCAGCAGGGAAGGCGGGCCGCACGACGAGCAGTACTTC

d_gene: TRBD2
abundance: many
j_gene: TRBJ2-1
v_gene: TRBV6-5
CDR3aa: CASSYSRLAGSYNEQFF
CDR3nt: TGTGCCAGCAGTTACTCCAGACTAGCGGGATCCTACAATGAGCAGTTCTTC

d_gene: NA
abundance: NA
j_gene: TRBJ2-1
v_gene: TRBV20-1
CDR3aa: CSAPIRSSYNEQFF
CDR3nt: TGCAGTGCACCGATAAGGAGCTCCTACAATGAGCAGTTCTTC

d_gene: TRBD1
abundance: few
j_gene: TRBJ1-1
v_gene: TRBV9
CDR3aa: CASSPTGGNAEAFF
CDR3nt: TGTGCCAGCAGCCCAACAGGGGGCAATGCTGAAGCTTTCTTT

d_gene: NA
abundance: NA
j_gene: TRBJ2-1
v_gene: TRBV4-3
CDR3aa: CASSQDVPPRNEQFF
CDR3nt: TGCGCCAGCAGCCAAGATGTACCCCCACGGAATGAGCAGTTCTTC